This T cell receptor (beta chain) was observed in a study of shared clonotypes between healthy human individuals. Study at large: The study drew on two women and a few men aged 18 to 49 as donors.

Produced via immunoSEQ multiplex PCR; TCRdb's table is partial and in-frame only. The sample has 950,000 to 1,100,000 clones, roughly 80% seen once. The sample consisted of memory CD4+ T cells sorted from blood. Subset given: CD45RA-negative fraction. This receptor was taken from a man between 18 and 29 years old in good health.

The CDR3 nucleotides read TGTGCCAGCAGCTTAACAGGGGCAGATACGCAGTATTTT. This translates into CASSLTGADTQYF. V and J are TRBV5-6 and TRBJ2-3, with TRBD1 matching 7 bases. The CDR3 covers 13 residues. The germline CDR1 and CDR2 sequences are SGHDT and YYEEEE. J lost 4 bases, V lost 2 bases, and 1 base had no gene match.